These 11 T cell receptor beta chains came from one sample sequenced in a study of blood T cell repertoires in COVID-19. The protocol was immunoSEQ multiplex PCR, while the TCRdb copy is restricted to in-frame clones and leaves out a portion. The profile shows more than 150,000 clones, roughly 79% of them singletons. The sample taken for sequencing was peripheral blood. These receptors were taken from a woman older than 75 with COVID-19, enrolled during active disease.

The gene calls are TRBV4-3 and TRBJ2-3, with 8 bases that match TRBD2. Unmatched junction bases numbered 19, after V lost 3 bases and J lost 5 bases. The CDR3 covers 19 residues. Germline CDR1 reads LGHNA; CDR2 reads YSLEER. The CDR3 DNA reads TGCGCCAGCAGCCAGGTGGTAGCGGGGCTTCGGGGTCCGGGAGATACGCAGTATTTT. Translation gives CASSQVVAGLRGPGDTQYF.

This chain links TRBV12-2 with TRBJ1-2; the table gives TRBD1 as D, unverified against the DNA. TRBV12-2 is an annotated pseudogene. The CDR3 spans 16 residues. CDR3 loop: CASRLASGQDIGGYTF. The CDR3 bases are TGTGCAAGTCGCCTTGCCTCGGGACAGGATATAGGCGGCTACACCTTC.

The V call is TRBV27, the J call TRBJ2-3; D remains ambiguous. The germline V gene has CDR1 MNHEY and CDR2 SMNVEV (reference sequence). The V gene lost 3 bases and the J gene lost 0 bases, with 10 bases spanning the gap. The CDR3 contains 15 residues. The CDR3 region is CASSLGSSSTDTQYF. The CDR3 bases are TGTGCCAGCAGTTTGGGTAGCAGTAGCACAGATACGCAGTATTTT.

This clone came up many times. Other nucleotide sequences from this sample produce the same CDR3. This chain connects TRBV19 to TRBJ1-2; D call uncertain. This CDR3 spans 12 amino acids. Germline V lookup: CDR1 LNHDA, CDR2 SQIVND (reference sequence). V lost 7 bases and J lost 3, with 9 bases in between. The CDR3 DNA sequence: TGTGCCAGTATCGGACTAGACTATGGCTACACCTTC. Its protein is CASIGLDYGYTF.

V and J are TRBV9 and TRBJ1-4; 10 nucleotides agree with TRBD1. Germline V gene data show CDR1 as SGDLS and CDR2 as YYNGEE. CDR3 size: 17 residues. V gave up 0 bases and J gave up 4 bases; unmatched junction bases: 6. The CDR3 DNA is TGTGCCAGCAGCGTAGCCGGGACAGGGGATAGTAATGAAAAACTGTTTTTT. Its protein is CASSVAGTGDSNEKLFF.

This chain uses TRBV7-2 with TRBJ1-6; TRBD1 might be the D (6 bases). CDR1 is SGHTA, CDR2 FQGNSA, per germline. V shed 4 bases and J shed 4 bases, with 17 bases lying between them. The CDR3 has 17 amino acids. CDR3 sequence: CASSSVRGAPYNSPLHF. As DNA, the CDR3 is TGTGCCAGCAGCTCCGTTCGGGGGGCGCCTTATAATTCACCCCTCCACTTT.

The rearrangement uses TRBV20-1 and TRBJ2-1; 11 nucleotides line up with TRBD2. Per germline, CDR1 DFQATT and CDR2 SNEGSKA (reference sequence). This CDR3 contains 18 residues. V gave up 3 bases and J gave up 2 bases; unmatched junction bases: 12. CDR3 sequence: CSASTRLAGQGAYNEQFF. The CDR3 nucleotides read TGCAGTGCTAGTACCCGACTAGCGGGGCAGGGGGCCTACAATGAGCAGTTCTTC.

CDR3 in amino acids: CASRTAGDTQYF. The CDR3, as DNA: TGTGCCAGCAGAACAGCAGGAGATACGCAGTATTTT. V usage is TRBV12-3 or TRBV12-4 and J usage is TRBJ2-3, with no clear D. The CDR3 covers 12 residues. Deletions cut 6 bases from V and 5 bases from J, with 9 bases between.

The rearrangement links TRBV18 to TRBJ2-3, with 7 bases lining up with TRBD2. This CDR3 is built from 16 residues. J was trimmed by 1 base and V by 1 base; bases with no gene match: 5. The germline CDR1 and CDR2 sequences are KGHSH and LQKENI. CDR3 amino acids: CASSPRGSLGTDTQYF. CDR3 sequence (DNA): TGTGCCAGCTCACCACGCGGGAGCTTGGGCACAGATACGCAGTATTTT.

This clone has only one observation. This chain connects TRBV19 to TRBJ1-5; no definite D call. Trimming stripped 7 bases from V and 9 bases from J, with 22 bases between. The germline V gene has CDR1 LNHDA and CDR2 SQIVND (reference sequence). CDR3 size: 15 residues. Here the CDR3 DNA reads TGTGCCAGTAATTTTTTCGGCGGGGATCGGCGGCCCCAGCATTTT. The encoded protein is CASNFFGGDRRPQHF.

This chain connects TRBV7-2 to TRBJ2-7, with a weak D call TRBD1 (5 bases). The CDR3 is made up of 14 amino acids. Germline CDR1 is SGHTA and CDR2 is FQGNSA. V lost 5 bases, J lost 3 bases, and 14 bases lay in between. CDR3 region: CASSPVAGNYEQYF. The CDR3 DNA follows: TGTGCCAGCAGCCCCGTGGCAGGGAACTACGAGCAGTACTTC. The full variable domain, rest sourced from reference TRBV7-2 and TRBJ2-7, is GAGVSQSPSNKVTEKGKDVELRCDPISGHTALYWYRQSLGQGLEFLIYFQGNSAPDKSGLPSDRFSAERTGGSVSTLTIQRTQQEDSAVYLCASSPVAGNYEQYFGPGTRLTVT.